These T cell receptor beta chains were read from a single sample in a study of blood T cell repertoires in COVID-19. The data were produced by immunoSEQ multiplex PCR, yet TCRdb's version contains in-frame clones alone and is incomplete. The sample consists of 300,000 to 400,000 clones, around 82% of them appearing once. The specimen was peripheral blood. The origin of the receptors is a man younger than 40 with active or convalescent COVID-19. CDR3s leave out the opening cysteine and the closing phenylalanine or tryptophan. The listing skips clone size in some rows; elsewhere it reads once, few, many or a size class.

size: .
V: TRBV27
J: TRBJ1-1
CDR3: ASSSFTGPNTEAF

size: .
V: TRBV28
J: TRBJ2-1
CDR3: ASERGLDEQF

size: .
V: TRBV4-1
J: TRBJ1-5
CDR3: ASSQSFRDWSNQPQH

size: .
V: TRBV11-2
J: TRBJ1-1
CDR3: ASSLGQGEGAF

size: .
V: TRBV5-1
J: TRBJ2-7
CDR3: ASSREGAAYEQY

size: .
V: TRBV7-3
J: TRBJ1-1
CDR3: ASSPPPDRASRTEAF

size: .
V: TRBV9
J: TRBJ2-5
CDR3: ASSLVGGMSGETQY

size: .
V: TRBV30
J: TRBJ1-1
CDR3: AWSVGTGGLGEAF

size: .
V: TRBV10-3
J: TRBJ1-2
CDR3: AISEGDSNYGYT

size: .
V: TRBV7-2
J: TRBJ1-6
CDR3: ASRGTANSPLH

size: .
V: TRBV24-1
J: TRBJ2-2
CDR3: ATSLAGDWTGELF

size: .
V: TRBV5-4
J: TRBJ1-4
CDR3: ASSAGQGAAGEKLF

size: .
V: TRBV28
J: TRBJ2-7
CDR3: ASTSTRDFQY

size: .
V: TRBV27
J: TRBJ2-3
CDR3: ASSLTLAGVGSDTQY

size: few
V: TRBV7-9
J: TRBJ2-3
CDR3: ASSQDSADTQY

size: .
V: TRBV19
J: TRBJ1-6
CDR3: ASRRDRGSSPLH

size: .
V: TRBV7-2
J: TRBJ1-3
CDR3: ASSPTGLGQGRNTIY

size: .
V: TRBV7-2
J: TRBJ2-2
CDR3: ASSLRQGTGELF

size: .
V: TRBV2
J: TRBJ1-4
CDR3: ASSGDRDKEKLF

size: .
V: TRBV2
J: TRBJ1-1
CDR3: ASSERQPEAF

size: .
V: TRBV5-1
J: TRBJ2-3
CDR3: ASRRGSTDTQY

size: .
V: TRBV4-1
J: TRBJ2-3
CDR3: ASSQDVLGLAGETTDTQY

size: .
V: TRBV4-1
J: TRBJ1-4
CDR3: ASSQGDRAGEKLF

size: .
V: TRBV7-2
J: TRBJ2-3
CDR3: ASSLRGRTDTQY

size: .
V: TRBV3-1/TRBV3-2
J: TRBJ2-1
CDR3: ASSHGLGGWQF

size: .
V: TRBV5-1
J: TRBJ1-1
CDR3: ASSPRAGTGPGGTEAF

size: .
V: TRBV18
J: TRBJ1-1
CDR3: ASSGTQPNTEAF

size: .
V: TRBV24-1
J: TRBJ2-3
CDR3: ATSDLESDTQY

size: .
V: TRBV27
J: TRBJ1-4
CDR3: ASSLNRGTNEKLF

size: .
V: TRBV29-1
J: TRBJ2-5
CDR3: SAKGQGALWTQY

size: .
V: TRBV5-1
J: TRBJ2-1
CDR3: ASSTSLAGSVYNEQF

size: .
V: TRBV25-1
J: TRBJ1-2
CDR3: ASSEAVPLPYGYT

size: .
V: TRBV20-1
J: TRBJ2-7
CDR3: SAPTDVQY

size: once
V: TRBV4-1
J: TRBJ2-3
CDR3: ASSREKERITDTQY

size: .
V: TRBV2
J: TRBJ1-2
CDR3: ASSEFREAGYT

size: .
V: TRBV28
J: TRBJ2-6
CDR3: ASKLGWGANVLT

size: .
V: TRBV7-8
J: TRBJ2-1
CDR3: ASSLGQDLQF

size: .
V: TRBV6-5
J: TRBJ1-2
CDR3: ASSSGGHYGYT

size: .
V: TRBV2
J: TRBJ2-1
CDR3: ASSDGGSSYNEQF

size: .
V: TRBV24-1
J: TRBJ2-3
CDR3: ATSDLEQGGIDTQY

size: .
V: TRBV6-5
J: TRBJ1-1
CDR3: ASGRGGENTEAF

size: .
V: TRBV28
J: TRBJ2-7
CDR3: ASTSTARSYEQY

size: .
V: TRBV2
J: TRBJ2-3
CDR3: ASGGRSTDTQY

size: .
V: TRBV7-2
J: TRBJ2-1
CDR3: ASSLILADNEQF

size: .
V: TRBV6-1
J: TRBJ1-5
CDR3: ASSEVRGPNQPQH

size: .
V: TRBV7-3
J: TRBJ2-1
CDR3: ASSRDRGGEQF

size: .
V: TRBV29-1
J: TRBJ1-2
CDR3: SVEKIGRGDYGYT

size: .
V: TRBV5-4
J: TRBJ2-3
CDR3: ASSSQGEAADTQY

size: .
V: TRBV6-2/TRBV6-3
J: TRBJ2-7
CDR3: ASSSGDSYEQY

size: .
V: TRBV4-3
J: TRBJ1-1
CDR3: ASSQDRPGVTEAF

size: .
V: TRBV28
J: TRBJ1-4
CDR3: ASSYHGDNEKLF

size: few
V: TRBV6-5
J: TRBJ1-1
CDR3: ASSYSTAMNTEAF

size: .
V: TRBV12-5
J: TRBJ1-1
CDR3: ASGDWGLSEAF

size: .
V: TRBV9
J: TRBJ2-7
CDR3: ASSAPRTGYEQY

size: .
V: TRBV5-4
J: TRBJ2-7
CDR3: ASSLEAGGDYEQY

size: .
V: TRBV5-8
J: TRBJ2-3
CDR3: ASSLEGGVADTQY

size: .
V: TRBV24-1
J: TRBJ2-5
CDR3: ATNQGFGETQY